A single sample gave rise to the 8 T cell receptor beta chains below, sequenced in a study of beta chain features in type 1 diabetes. Reverse transcription of all isolated RNA meant that expressed TCRB transcripts were sequenced. Some clones are missing from TCRdb's copy, which holds only in-frame ones; the method was immunoSEQ multiplex PCR. The profile shows hundreds of thousands of clones, over 25% of them singletons. Material: naive CD4+ T cells from blood. The origin of the receptors is a man between 18 and 29 years old in good health.

For this clone: Other DNA sequences within the sample encode an identical CDR3. The rearrangement uses TRBV5-1 and TRBJ2-5; D not resolved. This CDR3 contains 12 residues. In germline, CDR1 is SGHRS, CDR2 YFSETQ. V lost 4 bases to trimming and J lost 2 bases, with 6 bases between them. The CDR3 is CASSLEQETQYF. CDR3 nucleotides: TGCGCCAGCAGCCTGGAACAAGAGACCCAGTACTTC.

The sample holds a few counts of this clone. The chain carries TRBV6-6 and TRBJ2-7, with D tentatively TRBD2 (6 bases). V gave up 7 bases and J gave up 2 bases, with 15 bases separating them. CDR3 size: 14 residues. Germline loops: CDR1 MNHNY, CDR2 SVGAGI (reference sequence). CDR3 protein: CASTTGDLPYEQYF. The CDR3 nucleotides read TGTGCCAGCACCACCGGGGACTTGCCCTACGAGCAGTACTTC.

This clone turned up a few times. The chain combines TRBV4-3 with TRBJ2-3; 8 nucleotides align to TRBD2. Germline V gene sequence: CDR1 LGHNA, CDR2 YSLEER. CDR3 size: 17 residues. V lost 4 bases and J lost 2; bases outside the gene matches: 11. The CDR3 sequence is CASSPRTSGYTTDTQYF. DNA of the CDR3: TGCGCCAGCAGCCCTAGAACTAGCGGATACACCACAGATACGCAGTATTTT.

The chain has TRBV7-9 and TRBJ2-3, with D possibly being TRBD1 or TRBD2 (5 bases each). This CDR3 contains 13 residues. The V end lost 2 bases, the J end lost 7 bases, and 10 bases lay between the germline ends. The germline gives CDR1 SEHNR, CDR2 FQNEAQ (reference sequence). The chain's CDR3 is CASSLTGTYTQYF. Written as DNA, the CDR3 is TGTGCCAGCAGCTTAACGGGGACCTATACGCAGTATTTT.

This chain uses TRBV9 with TRBJ1-2; D gene unclear. The CDR3 totals 12 residues. The V and J ends lost 4 bases and 4 bases respectively, with 8 bases between them. Germline CDR1 SGDLS, CDR2 YYNGEE. The CDR3 reads CASSRDRYGYTF. CDR3 coding DNA: TGTGCCAGCAGCCGAGATCGCTATGGCTACACCTTC.

This clone was seen just once. The chain combines TRBV9 with TRBJ2-7, with TRBD2 matching over 11 bases. CDR3 length equals 16 residues. Losses at the gene ends were 0 bases for V and 0 bases for J; bases not matched to a gene: 2. Germline V gene data show CDR1 as SGDLS and CDR2 as YYNGEE. The CDR3 spells CASSVAGLAASYEQYF. As DNA, the CDR3 is TGTGCCAGCAGCGTAGCGGGACTAGCGGCCTCCTACGAGCAGTACTTC.

This sequence joins TRBV5-4 and TRBJ2-5; D is uncertain. In germline, CDR1 is SGHNT, CDR2 YYREEE (reference sequence). This CDR3 is built from 13 residues. V was clipped by 0 bases and J by 5 bases, with 8 bases between them. CDR3 in amino acids: CASSLGPRETQYF. CDR3 bases: TGTGCCAGCAGCTTGGGACCAAGGGAGACCCAGTACTTC.

The rearrangement links TRBV28 to TRBJ2-1; D may be TRBD2 (6 bases). The CDR3 runs 14 residues. V lost 6 bases, J lost 3 bases, and 12 bases lay in between. Per the germline V gene, CDR1 is MDHEN and CDR2 is SYDVKM. The CDR3 DNA is TGTGCCAGCAGCCCAATGGGGGGCTACAATGAGCAGTTCTTC. Amino acids: CASSPMGGYNEQFF.